This T cell receptor beta chain was found in a study of T cell repertoires in cytomegalovirus infection. At the level of the study: In public TCR beta signatures, there were indications of both CMV infection and matching HLA type.

Unmatched junction bases numbered 6, after V lost 0 bases and J lost 2 bases. CDR3 length: 16 residues. Looked up from germline, CDR1 is ENHRY and CDR2 is SYGVKD. Overall study results and limits: Pooled public TCR beta family frequency picked out CMV carriers with the relevant HLA. CMV-specific TCR beta clonotypes restricted by HLA-C dominated the ex vivo response.

Notes on this clonotype: Antigen specificity is unknown.

MiXCR, run by TCRdb on the reads, gives a single entry per CDR3 protein. The data contain some 940,000 distinct CDR3 sequences, around 32% of them singletons. This receptor was taken from a human donor in good health (CMV status not recorded). Some clones in this sample may be carry-over from other donors' samples. This chain connects TRBV10-3 to TRBJ2-5, with 7 bases aligning to TRBD1. The sequencing here drew on cultured CD8+ T cells from PBMCs, taken from culture after CMV antigen stimulation. The DNA of the CDR3 is TGTGCCATCAGTGAGTCGTGGGGGACAGAGCAAGAGACCCAGTACTTC. Translated, it gives CAISESWGTEQETQYF.